This paragraph reports one T cell receptor (beta chain). Its antigen target is currently unknown. Base qualities are not recorded, but no much larger clone differs from it by a single base. This sample was taken from a study of identical twins (dated by TCRdb to about 2016). Context from the whole study: To test whether fetal clonotypes persist, this study deep-sequenced TCR alpha and beta repertoires from monozygotic twins, from unrelated adults of various ages, and from cord blood. To rule out contamination, the twin experiments were replicated at different times with different library preparation protocols. What the study reported, not specific to this receptor: Because the same donors could not be followed over many years, the conclusions depended on cross-sectional statistical analysis. Fewer insertions were carried by abundant cord blood beta clonotypes, a similar but weaker trend appeared in young adult naive repertoires, and no such trend appeared in memory repertoires. Compared with coincidental sharing between unrelated individuals, out-of-frame TCR alpha sequences shared between twins had an excess of sequences with low generation probability. Invariant T cells such as MAIT and iNKT could partly confound zero-insertion analyses, though diverse VJ usage argued against this for most clonotypes. Recombination models systematically underestimated out-of-frame TCR alpha sharing in monozygotic twins but agreed with sharing between unrelated individuals. Excess twin sharing in beta out-of-frame sequences was weaker because fewer shared sequences lowered the signal-to-noise ratio.

According to the germline V gene (reference sequence), CDR1 reads LGHDT and CDR2 reads YNNKEL. The cysteine opens and the phenylalanine closes a CDR3 of 16 amino acids. Of all the DNA, just the CDR3 is kept, 48 bases in frame from base 1. V is cut back by 0 bases and J by 4 bases, with 8 bases in the junction unmatched. Libraries were built with 5' RACE. Sequencing was carried out with an Illumina HiSeq 2000. Template switching added a universal primer binding site, and the final cDNA carried a unique molecular identifier that allowed TCR cDNA molecules to be counted accurately. Specific primers in the conserved constant-segment region were used to synthesize first-strand cDNA for TCR alpha and beta chains. To control for contamination, every cDNA library carried two barcodes: a SMART-Mk sample barcode plus Illumina barcodes. Two successive PCR steps introduced TruSeq adapter sequences along with Illumina sample barcodes. Sequencing of the TCR alpha and beta cDNA libraries was done on the Illumina HiSeq platform using custom primers. In the paper's pipeline: Raw reads were processed with MiGEC to extract unique molecular identifiers, and MiXCR was used to determine CDR3 positions. Recombination models were inferred per individual with the repgenHMM and IGoR tools using an EM algorithm. Shared clonotypes were analyzed with the tcR package in R, and sharing was normalized by the product of cloneset sizes. To study raw recombination without the effects of thymic and clonal selection, out-of-frame nonproductive sequences were analyzed. The public reads were reanalyzed by TCRdb: fastp trimming at Q25, MiXCR alignment, in-frame beta chains only. Each CDR3 protein gets just one entry, which takes the most common genes and DNA from the rows behind it. Here the V and J calls rest on TCRdb's processing, not on the authors' analysis. The sample has 460,000 or so distinct CDR3 sequences on record, approximately 15% of them singletons. The ten most abundant clones make up approximately 0.52% of the sample.

Only healthy Caucasian donors were included. Three pairs of female monozygotic twins, all aged roughly 18 to 29 years, made up the twin cohort. Positive isolation kits from Invitrogen were used to isolate the CD4+ and CD8+ T cell populations. Another study also made use of these data, one on yellow fever vaccine responses in identical twins. As that second paper reports: The authors reported that the T cell response to vaccination in identical twins appeared partly convergent and partly personalized. The study precisely tracked vaccine-responding T cell clones in identical twins.

This chain joins TRBV3-1 to TRBJ2-7, with 8 bases matching TRBD1. Material for sequencing was CD4+ T cells sorted from blood. The TCR comes from a woman between 18 and 30 years old in good health. The CDR3 region: CASSQDPGGLGYEQYF. Read as DNA, the sequence is TGTGCCAGCAGCCAAGACCCAGGGGGCCTCGGTTACGAGCAGTACTTC.